The entry below describes one TCR beta chain. This entry belongs to a study of blood T cell repertoires in COVID-19. As for the study in general: The study drew acute and convalescent COVID-19 samples from the United States, Italy and Spain. Sources were T cells, B-cell-depleted T cells, or PBMCs; the material itself was cDNA or gDNA.

Authors' data handling: Amplified reference gene primers provided the basis for estimating nucleated cell counts. Generated by immunoSEQ multiplex PCR, the TCRdb table keeps only in-frame clones and is missing some. Clone size and the V and J calls come from that table; the DNA yielded D and trimming. Here the sample spans fewer than 90,000 clones, around 88% being singletons. The CDR3 sequence is 14 residues long. Germline CDR1 is LGHDT and CDR2 is YNNKEL (reference sequence). V was trimmed by 1 base and J by 1 base, leaving 5 bases between them. The J gene is TRBJ1-3, the V gene TRBV3-1 (or the pseudogene TRBV3-2); no firm D call. The source is a man aged 60 to 75 with acute or convalescent COVID-19. The sequenced sample consisted of peripheral blood. CDR3: CASSQVLSGNTIYF. The CDR3 nucleotides read TGTGCCAGCAGCCAAGTTCTATCTGGAAACACCATATATTTT.